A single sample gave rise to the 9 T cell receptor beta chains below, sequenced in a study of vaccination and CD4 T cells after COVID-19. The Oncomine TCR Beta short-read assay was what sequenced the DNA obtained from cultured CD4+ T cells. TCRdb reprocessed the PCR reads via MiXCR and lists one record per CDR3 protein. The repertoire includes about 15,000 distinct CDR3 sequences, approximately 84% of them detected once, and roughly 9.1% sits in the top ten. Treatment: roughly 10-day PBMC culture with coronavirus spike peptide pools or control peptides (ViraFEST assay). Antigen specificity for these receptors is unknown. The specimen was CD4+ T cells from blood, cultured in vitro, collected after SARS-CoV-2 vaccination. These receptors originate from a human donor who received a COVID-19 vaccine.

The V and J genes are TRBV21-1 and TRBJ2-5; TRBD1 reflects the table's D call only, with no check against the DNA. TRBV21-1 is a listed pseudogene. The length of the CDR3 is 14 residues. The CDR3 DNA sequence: TGTGCCAGCCGCCCGGAGGAACAGGGGGAGACCCAGTACTTC. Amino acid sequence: CASRPEEQGETQYF.

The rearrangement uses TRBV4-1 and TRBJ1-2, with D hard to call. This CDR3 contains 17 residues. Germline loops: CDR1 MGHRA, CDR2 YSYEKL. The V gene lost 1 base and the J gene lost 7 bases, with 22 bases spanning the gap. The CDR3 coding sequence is TGCGCCAGCAGCCAAGGTCTAAGGGTTGGGATAACCAGTGGCTACACCTTC. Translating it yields CASSQGLRVGITSGYTF.

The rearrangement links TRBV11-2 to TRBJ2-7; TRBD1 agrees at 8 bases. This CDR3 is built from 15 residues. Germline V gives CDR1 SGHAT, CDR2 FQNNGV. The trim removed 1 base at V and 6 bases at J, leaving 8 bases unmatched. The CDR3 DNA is TGTGCCAGCAGCTTAGGGACAGGGTCTAGAGTCGAGCAGTACTTC. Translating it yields CASSLGTGSRVEQYF. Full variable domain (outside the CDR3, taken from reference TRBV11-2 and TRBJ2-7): EAGVAQSPRYKIIEKRQSVAFWCNPISGHATLYWYQQILGQGPKLLIQFQNNGVVDDSQLPKDRFSAERLKGVDSTLKIQPAKLEDSAVYLCASSLGTGSRVEQYFGPGTRLTVT.

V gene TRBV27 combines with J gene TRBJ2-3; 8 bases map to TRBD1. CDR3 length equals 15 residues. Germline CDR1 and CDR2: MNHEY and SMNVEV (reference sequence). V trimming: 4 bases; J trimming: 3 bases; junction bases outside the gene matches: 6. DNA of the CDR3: TGTGCCAGCAGTTCCGACAGGGGATGGACAGATACGCAGTATTTT. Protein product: CASSSDRGWTDTQYF.

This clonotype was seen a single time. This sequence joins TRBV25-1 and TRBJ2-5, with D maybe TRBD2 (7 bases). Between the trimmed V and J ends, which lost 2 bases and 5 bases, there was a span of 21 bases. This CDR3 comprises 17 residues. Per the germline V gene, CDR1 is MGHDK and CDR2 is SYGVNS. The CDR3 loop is CASSEPPRGGRQETQYF. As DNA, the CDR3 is TGTGCCAGCAGTGAACCTCCGAGGGGGGGAAGGCAGGAGACCCAGTACTTC.

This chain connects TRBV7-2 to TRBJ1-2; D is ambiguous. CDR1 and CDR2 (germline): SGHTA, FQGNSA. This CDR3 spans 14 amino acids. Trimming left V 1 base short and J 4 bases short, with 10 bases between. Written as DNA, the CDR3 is TGTGCCAGCAGCTTAGTAGCGGAGAGCTATGGCTACACCTTC. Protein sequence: CASSLVAESYGYTF.

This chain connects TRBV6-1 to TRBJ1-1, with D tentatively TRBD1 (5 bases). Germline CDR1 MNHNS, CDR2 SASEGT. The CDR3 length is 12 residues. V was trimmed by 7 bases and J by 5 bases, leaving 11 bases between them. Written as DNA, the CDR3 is TGTGCCAGCACCCGCGGGGGTACTGAAGCTTTCTTT. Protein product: CASTRGGTEAFF.

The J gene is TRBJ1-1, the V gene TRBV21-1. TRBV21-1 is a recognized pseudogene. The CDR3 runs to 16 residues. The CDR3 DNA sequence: TGTGCCAGCAGCAAAGCGTCCTTAGTCGTGAACACTGAAGCTTTCTTT. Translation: CASSKASLVVNTEAFF.

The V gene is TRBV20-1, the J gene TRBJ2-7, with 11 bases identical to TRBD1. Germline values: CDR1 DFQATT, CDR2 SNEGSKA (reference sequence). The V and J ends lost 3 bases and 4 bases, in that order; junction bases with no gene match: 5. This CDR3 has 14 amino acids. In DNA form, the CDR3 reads TGCAGTGCTAGGAGGACAGGGGGCCCGTACGAGCAGTACTTC. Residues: CSARRTGGPYEQYF.